Listed here are 30 T cell receptor beta chains from one sample, sequenced in a study of blood T cell repertoires in COVID-19. Only in-frame clones appear in the TCRdb table, and some are missing; sequencing was by immunoSEQ multiplex PCR. In the table there are about 53,000 clones, 80% to 85% of which are singletons. Source material: peripheral blood. The receptors derive from a woman of 80 years or more with COVID-19, enrolled during active disease.

The genes are TRBV24-1 and TRBJ2-5; TRBD2 aligns across 12 bases. This CDR3 has 16 amino acids. V shed 5 bases, J shed 4 bases, and the junction held 7 bases outside the gene matches. CDR1 is KGHDR and CDR2 is SFDVKD in the germline V gene. The CDR3 loop is CATSAPGGLAGETQYF. For the CDR3, the DNA is TGTGCCACCAGTGCCCCTGGGGGACTAGCGGGAGAGACCCAGTACTTC.

This sequence joins TRBV19 and TRBJ1-1; 7 nucleotides align to TRBD1. V shed 7 bases, J shed 2 bases, and the junction held 10 bases outside the gene matches. From germline, CDR1 is LNHDA and CDR2 SQIVND (reference sequence). The CDR3 sequence is 15 residues long. The CDR3 DNA reads as TGTGCCAGTATCAGCCTGGAGGGGGCAAACACTGAAGCTTTCTTT. Encoded protein: CASISLEGANTEAFF.

This clone has only one observation. The chain uses TRBV5-1 and TRBJ1-1; perhaps TRBD1 as D (6 bases). The CDR3 contains 11 residues. Germline V lookup: CDR1 SGHRS, CDR2 YFSETQ. Trimming removed 9 bases at V and 6 bases at J, with 12 bases between. The CDR3 nucleotides read TGCGCCAACGCGACAGGCCCTGAAGCTTTCTTT. It specifies CANATGPEAFF.

This clone was observed once. The V call is TRBV5-1, the J call TRBJ2-4; 11 bases are a match to TRBD2. The CDR3 runs 16 residues. V dropped 0 bases and J dropped 9; count of bases not matched to a gene: 8. Germline V gene sequence: CDR1 SGHRS, CDR2 YFSETQ. The CDR3 here is CASSLAGTSGALIQYF. Here the CDR3 DNA reads TGCGCCAGCAGCTTGGCCGGGACTAGCGGCGCGCTCATTCAGTACTTC. The full variable domain, in which reference TRBV5-1 and TRBJ2-4 provide the parts outside the CDR3, is KAGVTQTPRYLIKTRGQQVTLSCSPISGHRSVSWYQQTPGQGLQFLFEYFSETQRNKGNFPGRFSGRQFSNSRSEMNVSTLELGDSALYLCASSLAGTSGALIQYFGAGTRLSVL.

The chain couples TRBV28 to TRBJ1-2, with TRBD1 identical over 7 bases. V was pared by 7 bases and J by 7 bases, with 9 bases of the junction left unmatched. The CDR3 loop spans 13 amino acids. Germline CDR1 reads MDHEN; CDR2 reads SYDVKM. CDR3 in amino acids: CASTLTGPVGYTF. The CDR3 region has the DNA TGTGCCAGCACCCTGACAGGGCCAGTTGGCTACACCTTC.

The CDR3 DNA follows: TGCGCCAGCAGCCCAGGACAAGGGGGCGAAAAACTGTTTTTT. Its protein product is CASSPGQGGEKLFF. The chain uses TRBV5-1 and TRBJ1-4, with 7 bases fitting TRBD1. CDR1 SGHRS and CDR2 YFSETQ come from the germline V gene. V was pared by 4 bases and J by 8 bases, with 8 bases of the junction left unmatched. The CDR3 is 14 residues long. The full variable domain, in which reference TRBV5-1 and TRBJ1-4 provide the parts outside the CDR3, is KAGVTQTPRYLIKTRGQQVTLSCSPISGHRSVSWYQQTPGQGLQFLFEYFSETQRNKGNFPGRFSGRQFSNSRSEMNVSTLELGDSALYLCASSPGQGGEKLFFGSGTQLSVL.

The genes are TRBV28 and TRBJ1-5; D call uncertain. The CDR3 is made up of 14 amino acids. The germline V and J ends were trimmed by 6 bases and 4 bases, with 13 bases remaining between them. Per germline, CDR1 MDHEN and CDR2 SYDVKM. CDR3 in DNA: TGTGCCAGCAGCCCGGTTGTGTTAAATCAGCCCCAGCATTTT. Protein: CASSPVVLNQPQHF.

This chain links TRBV7-2 with TRBJ2-7; 7 bases are a match to TRBD1. The CDR3 sequence is 13 residues long. The germline gives CDR1 SGHTA, CDR2 FQGNSA. Trimming took 6 bases from V and 3 from J; bases not matched to a gene: 5. Here the CDR3 DNA reads TGTGCCAGCAGTAAAAACAGGGGCTACGAGCAGTACTTC. It specifies CASSKNRGYEQYF. The full variable domain, its missing parts supplied by reference TRBV7-2 and TRBJ2-7, is GAGVSQSPSNKVTEKGKDVELRCDPISGHTALYWYRQSLGQGLEFLIYFQGNSAPDKSGLPSDRFSAERTGGSVSTLTIQRTQQEDSAVYLCASSKNRGYEQYFGPGTRLTVT.

The chain combines TRBV5-1 with TRBJ2-7, with 9 bases aligning to TRBD1. The trim removed 4 bases at V and 2 bases at J, leaving 7 bases unmatched. CDR3 length: 15 residues. Germline V lookup: CDR1 SGHRS, CDR2 YFSETQ. The DNA for the CDR3 is TGCGCCAGCAGCACGACGGGACAGGGACCCTACGAGCAGTACTTC. This codes for CASSTTGQGPYEQYF. Filled out from reference TRBV5-1 and TRBJ2-7, the complete variable domain reads KAGVTQTPRYLIKTRGQQVTLSCSPISGHRSVSWYQQTPGQGLQFLFEYFSETQRNKGNFPGRFSGRQFSNSRSEMNVSTLELGDSALYLCASSTTGQGPYEQYFGPGTRLTVT.

This clone showed up just a few times. The J gene is TRBJ2-7, the V gene TRBV5-4; 9 bases are a match to TRBD2. Per germline, CDR1 SGHNT and CDR2 YYREEE (reference sequence). V dropped 4 bases and J dropped 3; count of bases not matched to a gene: 8. This CDR3 comprises 15 residues. The CDR3 sequence is CASSHSLTSGYEQYF. CDR3 DNA sequence: TGTGCCAGCAGCCACTCACTGACTAGCGGCTACGAGCAGTACTTC.

This clone has a single count. The V and J genes are TRBV19 and TRBJ1-5, with a possible D match to TRBD1 (6 bases). V was clipped by 3 bases and J by 1 base, with 13 bases between them. The CDR3 loop spans 16 amino acids. Germline-derived CDR1 and CDR2 are LNHDA and SQIVND (reference sequence). In nucleotides, the CDR3 is TGTGCCAGTAGTATCCTTCCAGGGGTGAGCAATCAGCCCCAGCATTTT. This gives the protein CASSILPGVSNQPQHF.

The table lists this clone with many counts. The chain couples TRBV19 to TRBJ1-1; D is unresolved. This CDR3 comprises 13 residues. Trimming took off 5 bases at V and 0 bases at J, with 7 bases between the two ends. From germline, CDR1 is LNHDA and CDR2 SQIVND (reference sequence). The CDR3 bases are TGTGCCAGTAGTTTACAGTTGAACACTGAAGCTTTCTTT. It is translated as CASSLQLNTEAFF.

The chain is built from TRBV6-5 and TRBJ1-6, with D perhaps matching TRBD1 (5 bases). Per the germline V gene, CDR1 is MNHEY and CDR2 is SVGAGI. This CDR3 is built from 16 residues. Deletions cut 0 bases from V and 7 bases from J, with 13 bases between. CDR3 coding DNA: TGTGCCAGCAGTTACTCGGGTCAGGGATGGAATTCACCCCTCCACTTT. Translated: CASSYSGQGWNSPLHF.

The V and J genes are TRBV9 and TRBJ2-1; the match to TRBD2 covers 12 bases. Trimming took 4 bases from V and 4 from J; bases not matched to a gene: 3. Germline V gene lookup returns CDR1 SGDLS and CDR2 YYNGEE. This CDR3 region has 15 residues. The CDR3 sequence is CASSPGLAGYNEQFF. CDR3 nucleotides: TGTGCCAGCAGCCCCGGACTAGCGGGGTACAATGAGCAGTTCTTC.

This chain links TRBV11-1 with TRBJ2-1; maybe TRBD2 (5 bases). CDR1 is SGHAT and CDR2 is FQDESV in the germline V gene (reference sequence). CDR3 size: 14 residues. Trimming took 2 bases from V and 6 from J, leaving 11 bases between them. CDR3 in DNA: TGTGCCAGCAGCTTACCAGTCACTAGCAATGAGCAGTTCTTC. It translates to CASSLPVTSNEQFF.

The chain joins TRBV3-1 (or the pseudogene TRBV3-2) to TRBJ2-5; 10 positions agree with TRBD1. The germline CDR1 and CDR2 sequences are LGHDT and YNNKEL (reference sequence). V dropped 4 bases and J dropped 5; count of bases not matched to a gene: 1. The CDR3 sequence is 13 residues long. CDR3 nucleotides: TGTGCCAGCAGCCTGGGACAGGGGGAGACCCAGTACTTC. It encodes CASSLGQGETQYF.

This clone was observed once. The rearrangement links TRBV19 to TRBJ1-1, with a weak D call TRBD1 (5 bases). The CDR3 contains 15 residues. The germline V and J ends were trimmed by 6 bases and 6 bases, with 20 bases remaining between them. The germline gives CDR1 LNHDA, CDR2 SQIVND (reference sequence). CDR3 loop: CASSKTQGWTPEAFF. CDR3 sequence (DNA): TGTGCCAGTAGCAAAACGCAGGGTTGGACCCCTGAAGCTTTCTTT.

The genes are TRBV6-5 and TRBJ1-2; possibly TRBD1 for D (6 bases). Trimming shortened V by 10 bases and J by 4 bases, and 22 bases separated the two germline ends. The CDR3 is made up of 15 amino acids. Germline V gene lookup returns CDR1 MNHEY and CDR2 SVGAGI. For the CDR3, the DNA is TGTGCCATCAAGGGGGGGGACAAAAGTTTCTATGGCTACACCTTC. Translated: CAIKGGDKSFYGYTF.

The chain employs TRBV19 and TRBJ2-1; D is ambiguous. The germline V gene encodes CDR1 LNHDA and CDR2 SQIVND (reference sequence). This CDR3 has 15 residues. The V gene lost 0 bases and the J gene lost 10 bases, with 16 bases spanning the gap. For the CDR3, the DNA is TGTGCCAGTAGTATAGATCTAACTACCTCTCGGGAGCAGTTCTTC. Its translation is CASSIDLTTSREQFF.

The rearrangement joins TRBV18 to TRBJ1-1, with D unclear. CDR1 is KGHSH, CDR2 LQKENI, per germline. Trimming removed 2 bases at V and 3 bases at J, with 7 bases between. This CDR3 contains 13 residues. CDR3 DNA: TGTGCCAGCTCACCAATAGGAGACACTGAAGCTTTCTTT. It is translated as CASSPIGDTEAFF.

Here the CDR3 DNA reads TGTGCCAGCAGCCTAGGGGCGGGGGCCTATAATTCACCCCTCCACTTT. This translates into CASSLGAGAYNSPLHF. This chain connects TRBV9 to TRBJ1-6; maybe TRBD1 (5 bases). From germline, CDR1 is SGDLS and CDR2 YYNGEE. V dropped 4 bases and J dropped 2 bases, with 13 bases sitting between them. The CDR3 contains 16 residues.

The sample holds a few counts of this clone. CDR3 loop: CASSLGQGTPGELFF. CDR3 sequence (DNA): TGCGCCAGCAGCCTCGGACAGGGCACACCCGGGGAGCTGTTTTTT. The V call is TRBV4-1, the J call TRBJ2-2, with 8 positions matching TRBD1. Germline V gives CDR1 MGHRA, CDR2 YSYEKL. V trimming: 4 bases; J trimming: 6 bases; junction bases outside the gene matches: 7. The CDR3 is 15 residues long.

The chain uses TRBV13 and TRBJ2-1; D is unresolved. Germline CDR1 reads PRHDT; CDR2 reads FYEKMQ (reference sequence). The ends were cut back, 7 bases at V and 14 bases at J, with 24 bases in the middle. The CDR3 is 14 residues long. The CDR3 protein is CASKAALMTQLKFF. CDR3 in DNA: TGTGCCAGCAAGGCGGCCCTAATGACGCAATTAAAGTTCTTC.

This clone has more than one count but fewer than ten. The chain combines TRBV11-3 with TRBJ2-3, with D possibly matching TRBD1 (6 bases). Trimming shortened V by 5 bases and J by 6 bases, and 21 bases separated the two germline ends. The CDR3 length is 16 residues. Germline CDR1 and CDR2: SGHNT and YENEEA. The CDR3, as DNA: TGTGCCAGCAGCATACGAGGGGGTACGCTCGGGGATACGCAGTATTTT. Translated: CASSIRGGTLGDTQYF.

The J gene is TRBJ1-2, the V gene TRBV5-6; 9 bases fit TRBD1. From germline, CDR1 is SGHDT and CDR2 YYEEEE. The CDR3 is 15 amino acids. Trimming took 0 bases from V and 4 from J; bases not matched to a gene: 4. CDR3 residues: CASSLVGQGTYGYTF. The CDR3 DNA follows: TGTGCCAGCAGCTTGGTGGGACAGGGCACCTATGGCTACACCTTC.

This chain uses TRBV10-1 with TRBJ2-7; 8 nucleotides agree with TRBD1. This CDR3 region has 14 residues. Germline values: CDR1 WNHNN, CDR2 SYGVQD (reference sequence). Unmatched junction bases numbered 10, after V lost 6 bases and J lost 6 bases. This CDR3 reads CASSPGQGRGEQYF. In DNA form, the CDR3 reads TGCGCCAGCAGCCCTGGACAGGGTAGAGGCGAGCAGTACTTC.

This clone occurred a few times. The chain uses TRBV7-9 and TRBJ1-1, with D possibly TRBD1 on 5 matching bases. The CDR3 consists of 18 residues. V was shortened by 4 bases and J by 1 base, with 22 bases between the two germline ends. CDR1 is SEHNR, CDR2 FQNEAQ, per germline (reference sequence). The DNA for the CDR3 is TGTGCCAGCAGCTACGGGCCGGGGGGGAAATCCGGGAACACTGAAGCTTTCTTT. It translates to CASSYGPGGKSGNTEAFF.

In its sample, this clone was seen once. The CDR3 nucleotides read TGTGCCAGCAGTGAACAAAATGAGCAGTTCTTC. This translates into CASSEQNEQFF. The rearrangement links TRBV6-1 to TRBJ2-1; D unclear. The CDR3 has 11 amino acids. Trimming took off 2 bases at V and 7 bases at J, with 3 bases between the two ends. Germline CDR1 MNHNS, CDR2 SASEGT.

CDR3 sequence reads: CASSRQNLYEQYF. Written as DNA, the CDR3 is TGTGCCAGCTCACGACAGAACCTCTACGAGCAGTACTTC. The chain recombines TRBV18 with TRBJ2-7; perhaps TRBD1 as D (5 bases). Trimming left V 4 bases short and J 3 bases short, with 10 bases between. The germline V gene encodes CDR1 KGHSH and CDR2 LQKENI. This CDR3 is 13 amino acids long.

The chain links TRBV11-2 to TRBJ1-1, with a tentative D call TRBD1 (6 bases). Deletions cut 6 bases from V and 0 bases from J, with 14 bases between. The CDR3 loop spans 15 amino acids. CDR1 and CDR2 from the germline V gene are SGHAT and FQNNGV. The CDR3 reads CASSLGGGLNTEAFF. In DNA form, the CDR3 reads TGTGCCAGCAGTCTAGGGGGAGGGTTGAACACTGAAGCTTTCTTT.